The 17 T cell receptor beta chains below all came from one sample that was sequenced in a study of T cells in Graves' hyperthyroidism and ophthalmopathy. TCR beta CDR3 region amplification was performed from RNA transcripts. First-round RT-PCR targeting the TCR CDR3 was performed with the HTBI primer set. Each CDR3 protein gets one entry after TCRdb re-called the multiplex PCR reads with MiXCR. The sample carries roughly 200,000 distinct CDR3 sequences, about 17% recorded once. Material for sequencing was blood. The receptors here all came from a man aged 40-49 years with Graves' hyperthyroidism.

This clonotype occurred once. The chain combines TRBV7-3 with TRBJ2-3, with D possibly TRBD2 on 5 matching bases. Germline lookup yields CDR1 SGHTA and CDR2 FQGTGA. This CDR3 is built from 13 residues. Trimming shortened V by 4 bases and J by 8 bases, and 13 bases separated the two germline ends. The CDR3 loop is CASSYGLSGTQYF. Here the CDR3 DNA reads TGTGCCAGCAGCTACGGACTGAGTGGTACGCAGTATTTT.

This clonotype was counted many times. The chain combines TRBV5-8 with TRBJ1-5, with D unresolved. The CDR3 is 13 amino acids. Germline CDR1 and CDR2: SGHTS and YDEGEE. V was clipped by 5 bases and J by 6 bases, with 12 bases between them. Here the CDR3 reads CASSRLHGQPQHF. Written as DNA, the CDR3 is TGTGCCAGCAGTCGCCTACACGGTCAGCCCCAGCATTTT.

This sequence joins TRBV5-1 and TRBJ2-7, with D possibly being TRBD1 (6 bases). Between the trimmed V and J ends, which lost 0 bases and 0 bases, there was a span of 19 bases. This CDR3 has 18 residues. CDR1 is SGHRS, CDR2 YFSETQ, per germline. The CDR3 here is CASSLETYGGPSSYEQYF. CDR3 in DNA: TGCGCCAGCAGCTTGGAGACTTATGGGGGCCCTAGCTCCTACGAGCAGTACTTC.

This clonotype has at least ten counts. This chain joins TRBV29-1 and TRBJ2-7; 9 bases line up with TRBD1. Germline V lookup: CDR1 SQVTM, CDR2 ANQGSEA. V shed 6 bases and J 3 bases; nucleotides not matched to a gene: 6. CDR3 length equals 13 residues. CDR3 DNA: TGCAGCGTGGGGGACAGGGAGGGCTACGAGCAGTACTTC. Encoded protein: CSVGDREGYEQYF.

The V and J genes are TRBV7-9 and TRBJ2-5; a possible D gene is TRBD2 (6 bases). Per germline, CDR1 SEHNR and CDR2 FQNEAQ (reference sequence). The length of the CDR3 is 17 residues. The V gene lost 5 bases and the J gene lost 5 bases, with 24 bases spanning the gap. CDR3 DNA: TGTGCCAGCAGCCCGCTGGGGCTAGCGACCGGTCGGGAGACCCAGTACTTC. This gives the protein CASSPLGLATGRETQYF.

This clonotype appeared many times. The CDR3: CASSYTSGAPTDTQYF. CDR3 sequence (DNA): TGTGCCAGCAGTTACACTAGCGGGGCGCCAACGGATACGCAGTATTTT. This chain links TRBV6-2 or TRBV6-3 with TRBJ2-3; 10 nucleotides line up with TRBD2. This CDR3 is built from 16 residues. The junction had 8 bases not matched to a gene; V was cut back by 2 bases and J by 6 bases. The germline gives CDR1 MNHEY, CDR2 SVGEGT.

This clonotype has a count of ten or more. The DNA for the CDR3 is TGTGCCAGCAGCCCACAGTCGGGGAGTGGTGAAAAACTGTTTTTT. Translating it yields CASSPQSGSGEKLFF. The chain combines TRBV7-2 with TRBJ1-4; D is uncertain. From germline, CDR1 is SGHTA and CDR2 FQGNSA. Trimming shortened V by 5 bases and J by 7 bases, and 17 bases separated the two germline ends. The CDR3 has 15 residues.

The chain is built from TRBV28 and TRBJ1-4; D call uncertain. Germline lookup yields CDR1 MDHEN and CDR2 SYDVKM. This CDR3 is built from 16 residues. The V end lost 7 bases, the J end lost 4 bases, and 19 bases lay between the germline ends. In nucleotides, the CDR3 is TGTGCCAGCACCCTGGCCGGAGATAGTCGTAATGAAAAACTGTTTTTT. Translating it yields CASTLAGDSRNEKLFF. Supplemented by reference TRBV28 and TRBJ1-4, the full variable domain reads DVKVTQSSRYLVKRTGEKVFLECVQDMDHENMFWYRQDPGLGLRLIYFSYDVKMKEKGDIPEGYSVSREKKERFSLILESASTNQTSMYLCASTLAGDSRNEKLFFGSGTQLSVL.

Many counts were recorded for this clonotype. The rearrangement links TRBV5-6 to TRBJ2-7; the D is unclear. The length of the CDR3 is 13 residues. The ends were cut back, 0 bases at V and 7 bases at J, with 11 bases in the middle. From germline, CDR1 is SGHDT and CDR2 YYEEEE. CDR3 residues: CASSLGPLGEQYF. The CDR3, as DNA: TGTGCCAGCAGCTTGGGGCCCCTCGGGGAGCAGTACTTC.

This clonotype occurred a few times. The chain recombines TRBV7-9 with TRBJ2-3; 7 bases match TRBD2. The ends lost 5 bases at V and 6 bases at J; junction bases unmatched: 20. This CDR3 is 18 amino acids long. Germline V gene lookup returns CDR1 SEHNR and CDR2 FQNEAQ (reference sequence). CDR3 DNA sequence: TGTGCCAGCAGCCTTGCCAGGGAAATACGGACTAGTCGGGATACGCAGTATTTT. Protein: CASSLAREIRTSRDTQYF.

The chain couples TRBV9 to TRBJ1-1; D is ambiguous. CDR3 size: 15 residues. V gave up 0 bases and J gave up 0 bases, with 9 bases separating them. CDR1 and CDR2 (germline): SGDLS, YYNGEE. CDR3: CASSVVEGMNTEAFF. In DNA form, the CDR3 reads TGTGCCAGCAGCGTAGTGGAGGGAATGAACACTGAAGCTTTCTTT.

This clonotype was seen ten or more times. The chain couples TRBV28 to TRBJ1-1; D unresolved. V lost 4 bases to trimming and J lost 4 bases, with 4 bases between them. CDR1 and CDR2 (germline): MDHEN, SYDVKM. There are 11 residues in the CDR3. As DNA, the CDR3 is TGTGCCAGCAGTTCCCCCACTGAAGCTTTCTTT. It encodes CASSSPTEAFF.

In regard to this clonotype: A read error may be the cause here, since a much bigger clone is one base away. This sequence joins TRBV5-5 and TRBJ1-5; D call uncertain. This CDR3 comprises 13 residues. V was cut by 4 bases and J by 7 bases, with 12 bases left in between. CDR1 SGHKS and CDR2 YYEKEE come from the germline V gene (reference sequence). The CDR3 spells CASSAVPDQPQHF. The CDR3 nucleotides are TGTGCCAGCAGCGCCGTCCCTGACCAGCCCCAGCATTTT.

The chain has TRBV5-6 and TRBJ2-7, with 7 bases aligning to TRBD1. Germline V gene sequence: CDR1 SGHDT, CDR2 YYEEEE. Unmatched junction bases numbered 3, after V lost 0 bases and J lost 3 bases. The CDR3 is 14 residues long. Here the CDR3 reads CASSLGGQYYEQYF. The CDR3, as DNA: TGTGCCAGCAGCTTGGGGGGACAGTACTACGAGCAGTACTTC.

This clonotype was picked up a small number of times. V is TRBV2 and J is TRBJ2-1, with D maybe TRBD1 (5 bases). This CDR3 is 10 amino acids long. From germline, CDR1 is SNHLY and CDR2 FYNNEI. Trimming left V 7 bases short and J 8 bases short, with 6 bases between. The CDR3 loop is CASKGYEQFF. The CDR3 bases are TGTGCCAGCAAGGGGTATGAGCAGTTCTTC.

The rearrangement links TRBV6-1 to TRBJ2-6; D unclear. Deletions cut 3 bases from V and 3 bases from J, with 9 bases between. From germline, CDR1 is MNHNS and CDR2 SASEGT. This CDR3 is 15 amino acids long. The CDR3 DNA reads as TGTGCCAGCAGTGACAAGGTTTATGGGGCCAACGTCCTGACTTTC. Amino acid sequence: CASSDKVYGANVLTF.

This clonotype was counted ten times or more. V and J are TRBV11-2 and TRBJ2-2; no clear D. CDR3 length equals 14 residues. V shed 0 bases and J shed 2 bases, with 4 bases lying between them. Germline CDR1 reads SGHAT; CDR2 reads FQNNGV. CDR3 sequence (DNA): TGTGCCAGCAGCTTAGATGGTAACACCGGGGAGCTGTTTTTT. Its protein is CASSLDGNTGELFF.